This TCR beta chain was found in a study of identical twins. The study, taken as a whole, reports: For cord blood, abundant beta clonotypes had fewer insertions, unlike memory repertoires, which showed none. Donors were not followed over many years; analysis was cross-sectional.

TCRdb called the 5' RACE reads again in MiXCR, with one record for every CDR3 protein. The sample records roughly 750,000 distinct CDR3 sequences, roughly 20% being singletons. A remark on this clonotype: Its specificity is unknown.

V gave up 7 bases and J gave up 2 bases, with 9 bases separating them. CDR1 is SQVTM and CDR2 is ANQGSEA in the germline V gene. The CDR3 has 11 residues. This same sample was also taken into another study, of T cells expressing NK-cell markers. From that paper: Four donors showed these clonotypes also leading the CD3+CD56-NKG2C+ fraction.

The rearrangement uses TRBV29-1 and TRBJ2-7; D may match TRBD1 or TRBD2 (5 bases each). The receptor was isolated from a woman aged 18 to 35 in good health. Sequencing was done on a sample of PBMCs. CDR3 sequence: CSGRDPYEQYF. CDR3 coding DNA: TGCAGCGGCAGGGACCCCTACGAGCAGTACTTC.